The clone carrying this T cell receptor (beta chain) was seen only once. Its antigen is unknown. The source of the sample is a study of cytomegalovirus exposure and HLA in healthy donors. Study-level results: Previously analyzed data showed that most TCR beta V segments were productive at a frequency of about 87% or about 30%. In vitro work confirmed that a few CMV-associated chains recognize CMV antigens.

The CDR3 runs to 14 residues. V lost 3 bases and J lost 5, with 13 bases in between. Germline CDR1 is MGHDK and CDR2 is SYGVNS. The study ran its PCR with 60 Vbeta and 13 Jbeta primers. Profiled with immunoSEQ multiplex PCR; TCRdb holds only in-frame clones, not every one. The sample holds 150,000 to 250,000 clones, roughly 79% seen once. At collection, donors were nominally healthy, but unrecorded immune exposures were probable. This receptor was taken from a man under 40 in good health and CMV-seronegative. The sample was PBMCs. The gene calls are TRBV25-1 and TRBJ2-5; perhaps TRBD1 as D (6 bases). The CDR3 protein is CASSESQGEETQYF. The CDR3 nucleotides are TGTGCCAGCAGTGAGTCACAGGGAGAGGAGACCCAGTACTTC. Filled out from reference TRBV25-1 and TRBJ2-5, the complete variable domain reads EADIYQTPRYLVIGTGKKITLECSQTMGHDKMYWYQQDPGMELHLIHYSYGVNSTEKGDLSSESTVSRIRTEHFPLTLESARPSHTSQYLCASSESQGEETQYFGPGTRLLVL.